The entry that follows covers one TCR beta chain sequence. Authors' methods: Counts of nucleated cells, estimated from reference gene primer amplification, were obtained. Sequencing used immunoSEQ multiplex PCR; TCRdb keeps in-frame clones, though not all of them. That table gives V, J and clone size, and the DNA gave D and trimming. The sample comprises approximately 210,000 clones, around nine tenths of which are singletons, and roughly 5% rests with the top ten. The data originate from a study of blood T cell repertoires in COVID-19. Across the whole study: Both acute and convalescent COVID-19 samples were obtained from the United States, Italy and Spain. T cells, B-cell-depleted T cells, or PBMCs provided the cDNA or gDNA that served as material.

The CDR3 contains 14 residues. V dropped 0 bases and J dropped 4 bases, with 10 bases sitting between them. The germline gives CDR1 SGHRS, CDR2 YFSETQ. The J gene is TRBJ1-2, the V gene TRBV5-1; a possible D gene is TRBD1 (6 bases). The source of this sequence is a woman in her thirties or forties with acute or convalescent COVID-19. The sample taken for sequencing was peripheral blood. The CDR3 reads CASSLDGRGYGYTF. For the CDR3, the DNA is TGCGCCAGCAGCTTGGATGGCAGGGGCTATGGCTACACCTTC. Full variable domain (missing parts from reference TRBV5-1 and TRBJ1-2): KAGVTQTPRYLIKTRGQQVTLSCSPISGHRSVSWYQQTPGQGLQFLFEYFSETQRNKGNFPGRFSGRQFSNSRSEMNVSTLELGDSALYLCASSLDGRGYGYTFGSGTRLTVV.